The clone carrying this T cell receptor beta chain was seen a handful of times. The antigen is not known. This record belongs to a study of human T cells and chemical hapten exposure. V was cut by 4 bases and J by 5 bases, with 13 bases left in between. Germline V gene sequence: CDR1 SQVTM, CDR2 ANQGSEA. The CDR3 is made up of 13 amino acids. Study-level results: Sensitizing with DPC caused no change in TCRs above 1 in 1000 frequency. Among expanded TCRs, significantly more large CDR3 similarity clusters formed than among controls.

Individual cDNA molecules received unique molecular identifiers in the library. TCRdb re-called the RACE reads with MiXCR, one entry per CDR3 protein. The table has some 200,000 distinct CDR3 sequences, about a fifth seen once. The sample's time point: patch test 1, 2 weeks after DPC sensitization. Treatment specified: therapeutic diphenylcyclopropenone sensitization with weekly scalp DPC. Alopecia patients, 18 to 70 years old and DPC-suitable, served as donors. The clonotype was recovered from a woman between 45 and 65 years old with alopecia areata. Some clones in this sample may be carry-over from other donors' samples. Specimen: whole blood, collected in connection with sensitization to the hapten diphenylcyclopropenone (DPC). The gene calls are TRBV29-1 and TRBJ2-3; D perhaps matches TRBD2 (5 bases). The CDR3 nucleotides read TGCAGCGTTGGACGAGGGTGGGAAGATACGCAGTATTTT. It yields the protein CSVGRGWEDTQYF.